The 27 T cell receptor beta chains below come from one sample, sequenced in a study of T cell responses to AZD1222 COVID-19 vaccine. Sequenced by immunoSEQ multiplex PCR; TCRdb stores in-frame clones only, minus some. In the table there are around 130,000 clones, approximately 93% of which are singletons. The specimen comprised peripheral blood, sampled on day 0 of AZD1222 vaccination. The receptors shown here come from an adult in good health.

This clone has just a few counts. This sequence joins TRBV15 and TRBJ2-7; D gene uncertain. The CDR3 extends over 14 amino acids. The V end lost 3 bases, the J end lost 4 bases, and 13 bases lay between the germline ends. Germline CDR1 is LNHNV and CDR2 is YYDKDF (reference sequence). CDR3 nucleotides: TGTGCCACCAGCAGGTTACCCATAGGGTACGAGCAGTACTTC. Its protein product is CATSRLPIGYEQYF. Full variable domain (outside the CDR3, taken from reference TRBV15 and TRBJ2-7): DAMVIQNPRYQVTQFGKPVTLSCSQTLNHNVMYWYQQKSSQAPKLLFHYYDKDFNNEADTPDNFQSRRPNTSFCFLDIRSPGLGDTAMYLCATSRLPIGYEQYFGPGTRLTVT.

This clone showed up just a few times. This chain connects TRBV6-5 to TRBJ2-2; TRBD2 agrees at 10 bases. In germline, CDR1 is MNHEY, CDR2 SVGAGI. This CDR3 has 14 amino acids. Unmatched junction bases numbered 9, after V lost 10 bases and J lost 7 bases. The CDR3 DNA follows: TGTGCCACCCACCTAGCGGGAGACCGCGGGGAGCTGTTTTTT. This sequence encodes CATHLAGDRGELFF.

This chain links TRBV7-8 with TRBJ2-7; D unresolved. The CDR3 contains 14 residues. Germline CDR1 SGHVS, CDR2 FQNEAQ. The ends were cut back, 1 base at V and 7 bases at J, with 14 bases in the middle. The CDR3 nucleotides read TGTGCCAGCAGCTTAGAGACGGCTCTACGAGAGCAGTACTTC. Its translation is CASSLETALREQYF.

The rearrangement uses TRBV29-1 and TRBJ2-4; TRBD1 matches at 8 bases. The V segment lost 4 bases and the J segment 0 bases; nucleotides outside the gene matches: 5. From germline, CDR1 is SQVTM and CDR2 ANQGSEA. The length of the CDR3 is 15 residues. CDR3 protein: CSVGQGALAKNIQYF. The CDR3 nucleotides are TGCAGCGTTGGCCAGGGGGCCCTAGCCAAAAACATTCAGTACTTC.

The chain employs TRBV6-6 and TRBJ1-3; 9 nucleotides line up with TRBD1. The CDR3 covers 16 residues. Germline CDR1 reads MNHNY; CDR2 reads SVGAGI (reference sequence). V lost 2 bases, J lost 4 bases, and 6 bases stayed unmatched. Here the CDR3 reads CASSYKGQGTGNTIYF. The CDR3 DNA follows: TGTGCCAGCAGTTACAAGGGACAGGGAACCGGAAACACCATATATTTT.

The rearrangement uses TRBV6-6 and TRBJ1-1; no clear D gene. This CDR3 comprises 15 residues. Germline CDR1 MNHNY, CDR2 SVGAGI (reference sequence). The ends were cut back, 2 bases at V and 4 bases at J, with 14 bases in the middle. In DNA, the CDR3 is TGTGCCAGCAGTTACGTCCGCAGCTGGGGCACTGAAGCTTTCTTT. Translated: CASSYVRSWGTEAFF.

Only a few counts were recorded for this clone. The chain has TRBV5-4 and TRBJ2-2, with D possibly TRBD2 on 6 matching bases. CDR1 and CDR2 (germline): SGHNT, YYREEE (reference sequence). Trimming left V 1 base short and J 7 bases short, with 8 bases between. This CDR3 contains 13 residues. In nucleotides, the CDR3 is TGTGCCAGCAGCTTGTTTAGCGGCGGGGAGCTGTTTTTT. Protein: CASSLFSGGELFF.

CDR3 protein: CASSYSTGGLYF. CDR3 sequence (DNA): TGTGCCAGCAGTTACTCCACCGGAGGATTGTATTTT. V and J are TRBV6-5 and TRBJ1-3; no clear D. The V and J ends lost 0 bases and 16 bases respectively, with 13 bases between them. The length of the CDR3 is 12 residues. Germline CDR1 reads MNHEY; CDR2 reads SVGAGI.

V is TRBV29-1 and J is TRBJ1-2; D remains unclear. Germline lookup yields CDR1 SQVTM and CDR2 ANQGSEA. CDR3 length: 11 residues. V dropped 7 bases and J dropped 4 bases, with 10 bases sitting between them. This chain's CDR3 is CSGTGSYGYTF. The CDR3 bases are TGCAGCGGTACGGGGAGCTATGGCTACACCTTC.

CDR3 DNA: TGCGCCAGCAGCTTGGCAGGGGAAAACACCATATATTTT. Its translation is CASSLAGENTIYF. This rearrangement joins TRBV5-1 to TRBJ1-3, with D perhaps TRBD1 (6 bases). Trimming took 0 bases from V and 6 from J, leaving 7 bases between them. From germline, CDR1 is SGHRS and CDR2 YFSETQ. CDR3 length: 13 residues.

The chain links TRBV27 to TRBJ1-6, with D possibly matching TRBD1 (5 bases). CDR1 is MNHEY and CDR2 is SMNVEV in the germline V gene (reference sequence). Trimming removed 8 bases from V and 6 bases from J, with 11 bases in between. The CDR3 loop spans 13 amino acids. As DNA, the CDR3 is TGTGCCAGCTGGGACGGACCTAATTCACCCCTCCACTTT. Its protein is CASWDGPNSPLHF.

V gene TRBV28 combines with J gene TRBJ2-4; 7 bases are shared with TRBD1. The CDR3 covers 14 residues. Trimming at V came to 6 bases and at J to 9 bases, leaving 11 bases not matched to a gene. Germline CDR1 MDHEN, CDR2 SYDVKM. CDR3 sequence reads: CASRKSDRAGIQYF. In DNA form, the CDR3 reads TGTGCCAGCAGGAAATCAGACAGGGCTGGCATTCAGTACTTC.

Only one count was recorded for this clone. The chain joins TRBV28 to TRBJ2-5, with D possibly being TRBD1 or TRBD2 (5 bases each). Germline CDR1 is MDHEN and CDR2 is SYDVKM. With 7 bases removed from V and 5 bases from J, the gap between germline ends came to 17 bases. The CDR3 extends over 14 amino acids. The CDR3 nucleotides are TGTGCCAGCAACCTCGGCAGGGCGGGCGAGACCCAGTACTTC. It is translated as CASNLGRAGETQYF.

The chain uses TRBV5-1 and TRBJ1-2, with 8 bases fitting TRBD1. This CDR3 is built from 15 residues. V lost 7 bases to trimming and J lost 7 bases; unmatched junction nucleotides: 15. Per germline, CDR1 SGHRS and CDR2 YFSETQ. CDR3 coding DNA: TGCGCCAGCCGACGGGCGACAGGGGTCCCGGGTGGCTACACCTTC. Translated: CASRRATGVPGGYTF. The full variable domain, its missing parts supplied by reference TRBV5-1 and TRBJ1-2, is KAGVTQTPRYLIKTRGQQVTLSCSPISGHRSVSWYQQTPGQGLQFLFEYFSETQRNKGNFPGRFSGRQFSNSRSEMNVSTLELGDSALYLCASRRATGVPGGYTFGSGTRLTVV.

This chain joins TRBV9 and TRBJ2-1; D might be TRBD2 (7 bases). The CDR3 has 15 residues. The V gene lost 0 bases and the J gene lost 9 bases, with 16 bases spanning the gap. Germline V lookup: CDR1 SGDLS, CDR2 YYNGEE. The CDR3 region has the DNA TGTGCCAGCAGCGTAGTAGGGGGGGTAGCCTCTGAGCAGTTCTTC. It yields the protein CASSVVGGVASEQFF.

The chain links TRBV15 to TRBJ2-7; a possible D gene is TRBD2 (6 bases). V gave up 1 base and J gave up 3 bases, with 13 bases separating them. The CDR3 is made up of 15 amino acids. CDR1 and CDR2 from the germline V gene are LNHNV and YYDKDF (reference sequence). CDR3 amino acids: CATSRGGDGIYEQYF. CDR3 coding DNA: TGTGCCACCAGCAGAGGGGGGGACGGGATCTACGAGCAGTACTTC.

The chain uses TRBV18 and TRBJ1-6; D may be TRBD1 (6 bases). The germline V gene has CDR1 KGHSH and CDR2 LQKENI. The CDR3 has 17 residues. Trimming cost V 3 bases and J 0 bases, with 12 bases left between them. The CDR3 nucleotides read TGTGCCAGCTCACCTGACAGGCCGAGCTCCTATAATTCACCCCTCCACTTT. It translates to CASSPDRPSSYNSPLHF.

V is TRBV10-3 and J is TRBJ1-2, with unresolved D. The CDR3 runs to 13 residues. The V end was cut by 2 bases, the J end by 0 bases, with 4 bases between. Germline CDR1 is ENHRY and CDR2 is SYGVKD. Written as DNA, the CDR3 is TGTGCCATCAGTGAGAAGACTAACTATGGCTACACCTTC. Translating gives CAISEKTNYGYTF.

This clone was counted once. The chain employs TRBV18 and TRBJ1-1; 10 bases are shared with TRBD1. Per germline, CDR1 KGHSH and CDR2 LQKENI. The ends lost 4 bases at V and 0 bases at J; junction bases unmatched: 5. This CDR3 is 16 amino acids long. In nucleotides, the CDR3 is TGTGCCAGCTCACAGACAGGGGGCGAGGTGAACACTGAAGCTTTCTTT. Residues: CASSQTGGEVNTEAFF.

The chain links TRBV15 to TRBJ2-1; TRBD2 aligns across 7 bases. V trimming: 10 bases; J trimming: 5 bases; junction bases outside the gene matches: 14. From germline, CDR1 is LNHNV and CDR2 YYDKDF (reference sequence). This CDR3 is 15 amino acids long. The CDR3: CAIDSGPYTNNEQFF. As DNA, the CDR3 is TGTGCCATAGATAGCGGGCCCTATACGAACAATGAGCAGTTCTTC.

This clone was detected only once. CDR3 sequence: CAISRDRENSPLHF. CDR3 coding DNA: TGTGCCATCAGTAGGGACAGGGAAAATTCACCCCTCCACTTT. The rearrangement links TRBV10-3 to TRBJ1-6, with TRBD1 matching over 9 bases. The CDR3 has 14 amino acids. Trimming took 5 bases from V and 7 from J; bases not matched to a gene: 3. Germline CDR1 reads ENHRY; CDR2 reads SYGVKD.

CDR3 nucleotides: TGTGCCTGGAGTGTAATGGCAGCCTATGGCTACACCTTC. Translated: CAWSVMAAYGYTF. This chain uses TRBV30 with TRBJ1-2; D is undetermined. This CDR3 has 13 amino acids. Germline V gene sequence: CDR1 GTSNPN, CDR2 SVGIG (reference sequence). V gave up 0 bases and J gave up 4 bases, with 9 bases separating them.

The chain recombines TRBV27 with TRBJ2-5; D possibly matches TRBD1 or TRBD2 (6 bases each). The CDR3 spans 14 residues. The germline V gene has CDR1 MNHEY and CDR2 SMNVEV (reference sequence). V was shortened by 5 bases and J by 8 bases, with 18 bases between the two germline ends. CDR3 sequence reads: CASSTGDRSGTQYF. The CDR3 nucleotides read TGTGCCAGCAGTACGGGAGACAGGTCGGGCACCCAGTACTTC.

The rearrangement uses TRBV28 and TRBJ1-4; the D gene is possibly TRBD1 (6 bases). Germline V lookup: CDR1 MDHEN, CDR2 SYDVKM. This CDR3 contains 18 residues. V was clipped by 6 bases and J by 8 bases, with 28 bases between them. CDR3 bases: TGTGCCAGCAGACCGGGTGCGGGACATGGTCTCACACGGGAAAAACTGTTTTTT. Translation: CASRPGAGHGLTREKLFF. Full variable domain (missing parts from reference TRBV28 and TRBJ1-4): DVKVTQSSRYLVKRTGEKVFLECVQDMDHENMFWYRQDPGLGLRLIYFSYDVKMKEKGDIPEGYSVSREKKERFSLILESASTNQTSMYLCASRPGAGHGLTREKLFFGSGTQLSVL.

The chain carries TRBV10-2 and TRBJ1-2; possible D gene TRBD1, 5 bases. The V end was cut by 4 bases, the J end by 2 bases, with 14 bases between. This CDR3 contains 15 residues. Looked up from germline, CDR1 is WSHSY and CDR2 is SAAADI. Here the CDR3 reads CASSAEPGNNYGYTF. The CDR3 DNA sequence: TGCGCCAGCAGTGCTGAGCCAGGGAACAACTATGGCTACACCTTC.

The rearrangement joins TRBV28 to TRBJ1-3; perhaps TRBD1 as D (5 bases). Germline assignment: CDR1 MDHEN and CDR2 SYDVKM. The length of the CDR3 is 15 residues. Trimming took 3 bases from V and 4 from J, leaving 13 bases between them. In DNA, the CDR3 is TGTGCCAGCAGTTTGGGCAGGGTGGAGGGAAACACCATATATTTT. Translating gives CASSLGRVEGNTIYF.

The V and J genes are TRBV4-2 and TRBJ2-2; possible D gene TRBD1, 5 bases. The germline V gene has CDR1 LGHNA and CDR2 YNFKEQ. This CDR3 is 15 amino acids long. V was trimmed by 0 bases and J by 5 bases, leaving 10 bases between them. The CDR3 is CASSQDRRTTGELFF. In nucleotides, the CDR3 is TGTGCCAGCAGCCAAGATCGAAGGACAACCGGGGAGCTGTTTTTT.